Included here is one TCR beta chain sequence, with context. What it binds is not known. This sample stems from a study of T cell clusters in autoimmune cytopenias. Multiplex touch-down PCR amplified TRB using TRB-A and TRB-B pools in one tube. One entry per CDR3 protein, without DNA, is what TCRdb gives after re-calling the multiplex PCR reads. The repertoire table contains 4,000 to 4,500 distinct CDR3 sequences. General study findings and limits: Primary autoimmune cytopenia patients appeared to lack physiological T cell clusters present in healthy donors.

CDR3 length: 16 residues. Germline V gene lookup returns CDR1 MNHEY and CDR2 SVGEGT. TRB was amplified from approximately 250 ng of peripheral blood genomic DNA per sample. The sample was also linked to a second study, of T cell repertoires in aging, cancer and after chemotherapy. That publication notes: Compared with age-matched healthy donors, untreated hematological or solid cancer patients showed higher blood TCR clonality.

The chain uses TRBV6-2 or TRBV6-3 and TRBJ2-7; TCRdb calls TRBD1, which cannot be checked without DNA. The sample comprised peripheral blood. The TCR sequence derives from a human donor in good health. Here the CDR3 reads CASSYSLGGPLLEQYF.